This passage covers 27 T cell receptor beta chains from one sample sequenced in a study of blood T cell repertoires in COVID-19. Libraries were prepared by immunoSEQ multiplex PCR; TCRdb keeps only in-frame clonotypes and omits some of them. The repertoire includes under 200,000 clones, about 88% of them detected once, and roughly 5.5% sits in the top ten. Material for sequencing was peripheral blood. Source of these receptors: a middle-aged man with active or convalescent COVID-19.

This chain's CDR3 is CASSQNRDRFYGYTF. The DNA of the CDR3 is TGCGCCAGCAGCCAAAACCGGGACAGGTTCTATGGCTACACCTTC. J is TRBJ1-2 and V is TRBV4-3, with TRBD1 matching over 8 bases. V trimming: 2 bases; J trimming: 4 bases; junction bases outside the gene matches: 6. CDR1 is LGHNA and CDR2 is YSLEER in the germline V gene. CDR3 length: 15 amino acids.

This sequence joins TRBV29-1 and TRBJ1-3; TRBD1 aligns across 9 bases. Trimming cost V 6 bases and J 0 bases; bases outside gene matches: 6. The CDR3 runs to 15 residues. Per germline, CDR1 SQVTM and CDR2 ANQGSEA. In DNA form, the CDR3 reads TGCAGCGTAGGGACAGGGTCAGTCTCTGGAAACACCATATATTTT. Its protein is CSVGTGSVSGNTIYF.

This rearrangement joins TRBV5-3 to TRBJ2-1, with D perhaps matching TRBD1 (6 bases). TRBV5-3 is an ORF, with its function uncertain. The CDR3 covers 16 residues. The germline V and J ends were trimmed by 3 bases and 4 bases, with 17 bases remaining between them. The chain's CDR3 is CARSSRTGFGYNEQFF. The DNA of the CDR3 is TGTGCCAGAAGCTCCCGTACAGGGTTCGGTTACAATGAGCAGTTCTTC.

V gene TRBV5-6 combines with J gene TRBJ2-3; D unclear. The V gene's germline CDR1 is SGHDT and CDR2 YYEEEE. This CDR3 is built from 16 residues. Deletions cut 0 bases from V and 0 bases from J, with 11 bases between. CDR3 in amino acids: CASSLVFDTSTDTQYF. The CDR3 DNA is TGTGCCAGCAGCTTGGTTTTCGATACTAGCACAGATACGCAGTATTTT.

The CDR3 loop reads CASSLRQGAYEQYF. The CDR3 region has the DNA TGTGCCAGCAGCCTACGACAGGGGGCTTACGAGCAGTACTTC. The rearrangement uses TRBV28 and TRBJ2-7; 10 bases fit TRBD1. CDR1 MDHEN and CDR2 SYDVKM come from the germline V gene. V was pared by 6 bases and J by 4 bases, with 6 bases of the junction left unmatched. The CDR3 sequence is 14 residues long.

This sequence joins TRBV6-5 and TRBJ1-1; TRBD1 agrees at 8 bases. V lost 5 bases to trimming and J lost 1 base; unmatched junction nucleotides: 6. This CDR3 comprises 15 residues. Germline V lookup: CDR1 MNHEY, CDR2 SVGAGI. This chain's CDR3 is CASSPGGQANTEAFF. The CDR3 DNA sequence: TGTGCCAGCAGTCCCGGGGGACAGGCGAACACTGAAGCTTTCTTT.

The count of this clone is one. The genes are TRBV5-1 and TRBJ1-3; 8 bases fit TRBD1. Trimming removed 4 bases from V and 2 bases from J; junction bases left unmatched: 5. CDR1 is SGHRS, CDR2 YFSETQ, per germline. The CDR3 sequence is 15 residues long. The CDR3 reads CASSTQGATGNTIYF. Here the CDR3 DNA reads TGCGCCAGCAGCACCCAGGGGGCAACTGGAAACACCATATATTTT.

This sequence joins TRBV15 and TRBJ2-3; 7 bases match TRBD2. CDR1 and CDR2 (germline): LNHNV, YYDKDF (reference sequence). The CDR3 runs 14 residues. V lost 2 bases, J lost 1 base, and 0 bases stayed unmatched. CDR3 sequence (DNA): TGTGCCACCAGCAGACTAGCGGGCACAGATACGCAGTATTTT. This translates into CATSRLAGTDTQYF.

This clone was picked up one time. J is TRBJ1-4 and V is TRBV18, with 9 bases lining up with TRBD1. The CDR3 has 16 amino acids. Per germline, CDR1 KGHSH and CDR2 LQKENI. Trimming removed 2 bases from V and 5 bases from J; junction bases left unmatched: 6. This CDR3 reads CASSPVSGTGNEKLFF. For the CDR3, the DNA is TGTGCCAGCTCACCAGTTTCCGGGACAGGGAATGAAAAACTGTTTTTT.

This chain links TRBV15 with TRBJ1-5; D gene unclear. The CDR3 has 14 amino acids. V lost 3 bases, J lost 6 bases, and 12 bases lay in between. Germline CDR1 reads LNHNV; CDR2 reads YYDKDF (reference sequence). The CDR3 coding sequence is TGTGCCACCAGCAGTTCAGTAAATGTTCAGCCCCAGCATTTT. Translating gives CATSSSVNVQPQHF.

Only a few counts were recorded for this clone. The chain links TRBV5-1 to TRBJ2-5; D is possibly TRBD1 (6 bases). The V and J ends lost 4 bases and 2 bases respectively, with 15 bases between them. Looked up from germline, CDR1 is SGHRS and CDR2 is YFSETQ. CDR3 length equals 15 residues. The CDR3 bases are TGCGCCAGCAGCACGTTACAGGGAACACAAGAGACCCAGTACTTC. It encodes CASSTLQGTQETQYF. The full variable domain, completed using reference TRBV5-1 and TRBJ2-5, is KAGVTQTPRYLIKTRGQQVTLSCSPISGHRSVSWYQQTPGQGLQFLFEYFSETQRNKGNFPGRFSGRQFSNSRSEMNVSTLELGDSALYLCASSTLQGTQETQYFGPGTRLLVL.

Notes on this clone: The same CDR3 can be traced to other DNA sequences in this sample. The DNA for the CDR3 is TGTGCCAGCAGTTACTCGACGGGGAACACTGAAGCTTTCTTT. Its protein product is CASSYSTGNTEAFF. The rearrangement uses TRBV6-2 or TRBV6-3 and TRBJ1-1; D not resolved. The CDR3 is 14 amino acids. Germline loops: CDR1 MNHEY, CDR2 SVGEGT. V was shortened by 0 bases and J by 1 base, with 6 bases between the two germline ends.

This clone has only one observation. This rearrangement joins TRBV6-5 to TRBJ1-6, with a weak D call TRBD1 (6 bases). Looked up from germline, CDR1 is MNHEY and CDR2 is SVGAGI. Trimming removed 6 bases at V and 7 bases at J, with 16 bases between. The CDR3 is made up of 15 amino acids. The CDR3 nucleotides are TGTGCCAGCAGAACCCGGACAGAAGGGAATTCACCCCTCCACTTT. Its protein product is CASRTRTEGNSPLHF.

The rearrangement joins TRBV27 to TRBJ1-6; possible D gene TRBD1, 5 bases. The CDR3 length is 13 residues. V was trimmed by 5 bases and J by 7 bases, leaving 9 bases between them. Germline values: CDR1 MNHEY, CDR2 SMNVEV (reference sequence). Here the CDR3 reads CASSGGMNSPLHF. The DNA for the CDR3 is TGTGCCAGCAGTGGGGGGATGAATTCACCCCTCCACTTT.

There are a few counts of this clone. V usage is TRBV7-9 and J usage is TRBJ1-2; D is uncertain. Germline lookup yields CDR1 SEHNR and CDR2 FQNEAQ (reference sequence). CDR3 size: 13 residues. Trimming cost V 4 bases and J 5 bases, with 11 bases left between them. The CDR3 sequence is CASSSSGSYGYTF. The CDR3 nucleotides read TGTGCCAGCAGCTCATCGGGTTCTTATGGCTACACCTTC.

Worth noting for this clone: The same CDR3 also results from other DNA sequences found in this sample. This rearrangement joins TRBV9 to TRBJ2-3; D not resolved. CDR3 length: 15 amino acids. Between the trimmed V and J ends, which lost 0 bases and 0 bases, there was a span of 8 bases. CDR1 is SGDLS, CDR2 YYNGEE, per germline. For the CDR3, the DNA is TGTGCCAGCAGCGTAGGTCTAACCAGCACAGATACGCAGTATTTT. Translating it yields CASSVGLTSTDTQYF.

The rearrangement uses TRBV7-9 and TRBJ1-1; maybe TRBD1 (5 bases). This CDR3 region has 14 residues. The V and J ends lost 6 bases and 7 bases respectively, with 18 bases between them. Germline V gene sequence: CDR1 SEHNR, CDR2 FQNEAQ (reference sequence). CDR3 nucleotides: TGTGCCAGCAGTAGGTCCGGGGGTTTGGATGAAGCTTTCTTT. The encoded protein is CASSRSGGLDEAFF.

The chain uses TRBV5-1 and TRBJ1-4; possibly TRBD1 for D (6 bases). CDR1 is SGHRS and CDR2 is YFSETQ in the germline V gene. Trimming stripped 0 bases from V and 7 bases from J, with 13 bases between. This CDR3 region has 15 residues. This CDR3 is CASSLAGEEIEKLFF. The CDR3 DNA follows: TGCGCCAGCAGCTTGGCAGGGGAAGAGATTGAAAAACTGTTTTTT. Using reference TRBV5-1 and TRBJ1-4 for the parts outside the CDR3, the full variable domain is KAGVTQTPRYLIKTRGQQVTLSCSPISGHRSVSWYQQTPGQGLQFLFEYFSETQRNKGNFPGRFSGRQFSNSRSEMNVSTLELGDSALYLCASSLAGEEIEKLFFGSGTQLSVL.

The chain carries TRBV15 and TRBJ1-5; TRBD1 aligns across 8 bases. V trimming: 3 bases; J trimming: 6 bases; junction bases outside the gene matches: 10. The CDR3 runs to 16 residues. The germline CDR1 and CDR2 sequences are LNHNV and YYDKDF (reference sequence). The CDR3 DNA reads TGTGCCACCAGCAGGAGAGGACAGGGTTCTCGTCAGCCCCAGCATTTT. This codes for CATSRRGQGSRQPQHF.

V usage is TRBV29-1 and J usage is TRBJ2-3; D may be TRBD1 (6 bases). This CDR3 spans 15 amino acids. V was cut by 5 bases and J by 2 bases, with 17 bases left in between. Germline loops: CDR1 SQVTM, CDR2 ANQGSEA. CDR3 DNA sequence: TGCAGCGTTAAAACAGGGATTAGGCTCACAGATACGCAGTATTTT. Protein: CSVKTGIRLTDTQYF.

A single count supports this clone. The CDR3 here is CASSRTSGSLETQYF. For the CDR3, the DNA is TGTGCCAGCAGCCGGACTAGCGGGAGTTTGGAGACCCAGTACTTC. The chain recombines TRBV4-2 with TRBJ2-5, with 13 bases lining up with TRBD2. The ends lost 4 bases at V and 5 bases at J; junction bases unmatched: 4. CDR1 is LGHNA and CDR2 is YNFKEQ in the germline V gene. CDR3 length: 15 residues.

The J gene is TRBJ2-3, the V gene TRBV12-3 or TRBV12-4, with 7 bases that match TRBD2. The CDR3 sequence is 12 residues long. With V trimmed by 8 bases and J by 4 bases, 3 bases remained unmatched. The CDR3 DNA reads as TGTGCCAGCCAGCGGGATGCAGATACGCAGTATTTT. Encoded protein: CASQRDADTQYF.

The J gene is TRBJ2-7, the V gene TRBV27; 10 nucleotides agree with TRBD1. Germline CDR1 reads MNHEY; CDR2 reads SMNVEV (reference sequence). Trimming cost V 5 bases and J 3 bases; bases outside gene matches: 4. CDR3 size: 14 residues. The CDR3 loop reads CASSPGTGDYEQYF. The CDR3 coding sequence is TGTGCCAGCAGTCCCGGGACAGGGGACTACGAGCAGTACTTC.

V and J are TRBV6-5 and TRBJ1-2; 12 nucleotides align to TRBD1. CDR1 MNHEY and CDR2 SVGAGI come from the germline V gene. The CDR3 spans 15 residues. The ends lost 5 bases at V and 6 bases at J; junction bases unmatched: 7. CDR3: CASSKPGQGADGYTF. DNA of the CDR3: TGTGCCAGCAGTAAACCGGGACAGGGGGCGGATGGCTACACCTTC.

The genes are TRBV5-1 and TRBJ2-3; 7 nucleotides agree with TRBD1. Germline CDR1 SGHRS, CDR2 YFSETQ. The CDR3 covers 14 residues. V lost 4 bases to trimming and J lost 8 bases; unmatched junction nucleotides: 10. The CDR3 spells CASSTGTALGTQYF. The CDR3 bases are TGCGCCAGCAGCACGGGGACAGCGCTCGGTACGCAGTATTTT.

V usage is TRBV7-8 and J usage is TRBJ1-1; TRBD1 might be the D (5 bases). CDR1 and CDR2 (germline): SGHVS, FQNEAQ. The CDR3 is made up of 16 amino acids. Trimming stripped 0 bases from V and 5 bases from J, with 16 bases between. The CDR3, as DNA: TGTGCCAGCAGCTTAGCGATCGTGCAGGGTCGAACTGAAGCTTTCTTT. It codes for CASSLAIVQGRTEAFF.

V gene TRBV19 combines with J gene TRBJ1-5, with D perhaps TRBD1 (5 bases). Deletions cut 0 bases from V and 7 bases from J, with 16 bases between. The CDR3 has 16 amino acids. Germline CDR1 and CDR2: LNHDA and SQIVND (reference sequence). The DNA for the CDR3 is TGTGCCAGTAGTATAGACCGATACCAGGGAGGGCAGCCCCAGCATTTT. This sequence encodes CASSIDRYQGGQPQHF.